This T cell receptor beta chain was observed in a study of control samples from healthy donors and cancer patients. Germline lookup yields CDR1 MNHEY and CDR2 SVGAGI. The CDR3 consists of 14 residues. The V gene end was trimmed by 4 bases and the J gene end by 7 bases; junction bases not matched to a gene: 2. The data were produced by immunoSEQ multiplex PCR, yet TCRdb's version contains in-frame clones alone and is incomplete. In the table there are about 160,000 clones, roughly 94% of which are singletons. The sequence was collected from a woman between 35 and 50 years old in good health. Sequencing used blood. V and J are TRBV6-5 and TRBJ1-6; 9 bases fit TRBD1. CDR3 sequence reads: CASSSGTGNSPLHF. The DNA of the CDR3 is TGTGCCAGCAGTTCCGGGACAGGGAATTCACCCCTCCACTTT.